The source of this TCR beta chain is a study of shared clonotypes between healthy human individuals. Study at large: Donors had three CD4 naive, three CD4 memory, two CD8 naive and one CD8 memory plate apiece. Whole-study results and caveats: In general, naive subsets displayed greater estimated richness than memory subsets did.

Sequencing used immunoSEQ multiplex PCR; TCRdb keeps in-frame clones, though not all of them. This sample carries around 1,100,000 clones, roughly 77% of them seen once, and the ten largest clones take 0.89%. A note on this clone: Its antigen remains unidentified.

A CD45RA+ naive subset and a CD45RA-negative memory subset were split from CD4+ cells. Per the germline V gene, CDR1 is SEHNR and CDR2 is FQNEAQ (reference sequence). The length of the CDR3 is 14 residues. The sample consisted of memory CD4+ T cells from PBMCs. Subset indicated: CD45RA-negative fraction. The TCR sequence derives from a man younger than 35 in good health. Some clones in this sample may be carry-over from other donors' samples. The chain links TRBV7-9 to TRBJ2-5; 7 positions match TRBD1. The better agreement between TRBJ2-7 and the DNA end casts doubt on the J call. DNA of the CDR3: TGTGCCAGCAGCACCAGGGGGAACATTTACGAGCAGTACTTC. Its translation: CASSTRGNIYEQYF.